This TCR beta chain is from a study of blood T cell repertoires in COVID-19. Study in general: COVID-19 samples collected from the United States, Italy and Spain covered acute and convalescent phases. Sources were T cells, B-cell-depleted T cells, or PBMCs; the material itself was cDNA or gDNA.

This table comes from immunoSEQ multiplex PCR, and its TCRdb copy is limited to in-frame clones, with some not included. The profile shows roughly 250,000 clones, roughly 90% of them singletons. CDR3 length: 14 residues. V trimming: 6 bases; J trimming: 3 bases; junction bases outside the gene matches: 3. Looked up from germline, CDR1 is LNHNV and CDR2 is YYDKDF (reference sequence). Residents of 20 to 25 US areas, aged roughly 18 to 95 years, made up the participants. Which cohort a participant joined came from the clinical history participants gave. Sample: PBMCs or T cells enriched from blood (not recorded which). This chain joins TRBV15 and TRBJ2-2; 8 nucleotides align to TRBD1. This receptor was obtained from a woman aged 25 to 39 with acute COVID-19. The CDR3: CATRDRDDTGELFF. In DNA form, the CDR3 reads TGTGCCACCAGGGACAGGGACGACACCGGGGAGCTGTTTTTT.